This passage covers 25 T cell receptor beta chains from one sample sequenced in a study of molecular identifiers for immune sequencing clone quantification. TCRdb reprocessed the PCR reads via MiXCR and lists one record per CDR3 protein. The sample carries tens of thousands of distinct CDR3 sequences, over 15% recorded once. The sample was naive CD8+ T cells from blood, with Jurkat cell RNA spiked in. Sample subset: FACS-sorted CD8+CD4-CCR7+CD45RA+ naive T cells. These receptor sequences come from a human donor in good health. Some libraries in this study had Jurkat cell RNA spiked in.

This clonotype was observed many times. The chain carries TRBV2 and TRBJ2-3; perhaps TRBD2 as D (5 bases). CDR1 is SNHLY, CDR2 FYNNEI, per germline. The CDR3 has 15 amino acids. The V gene lost 4 bases and the J gene lost 2 bases, with 13 bases spanning the gap. DNA of the CDR3: TGTGCCAGCAGTGGGGCCACCGGGAACACAGATACGCAGTATTTT. It is translated as CASSGATGNTDTQYF. Using reference TRBV2 and TRBJ2-3 for the parts outside the CDR3, the full variable domain is EPEVTQTPSHQVTQMGQEVILRCVPISNHLYFYWYRQILGQKVEFLVSFYNNEISEKSEIFDDQFSVERPDGSNFTLKIRSTKLEDSAMYFCASSGATGNTDTQYFGPGTRLTVL.

This clonotype was picked up many times. The rearrangement uses TRBV11-2 and TRBJ2-1; tentative D call: TRBD1 (5 bases). The CDR3 has 17 residues. CDR1 SGHAT and CDR2 FQNNGV come from the germline V gene. Trimming left V 2 bases short and J 4 bases short, with 18 bases between. The CDR3 spells CASSLLSGQGFYNEQFF. CDR3 coding DNA: TGTGCCAGCAGCTTATTGTCAGGGCAGGGCTTTTACAATGAGCAGTTCTTC.

This clonotype has at least ten counts. The rearrangement links TRBV7-6 to TRBJ2-5; 8 positions match TRBD1. The CDR3 is 18 residues long. The V gene's germline CDR1 is SGHVS and CDR2 FNYEAQ. The V gene end was trimmed by 5 bases and the J gene end by 0 bases; junction bases not matched to a gene: 14. The CDR3 nucleotides read TGTGCCAGCAGCCTCGAGCTGACAGGGGACCCGTACCAAGAGACCCAGTACTTC. It translates to CASSLELTGDPYQETQYF.

In regard to this clonotype: One base away lies a much larger clone, so this may be a sequencing read error. The J gene is TRBJ1-1, the V gene TRBV18, with 8 positions matching TRBD1. CDR3 length: 15 residues. Germline V gives CDR1 KGHSH, CDR2 LQKENI. This CDR3 reads CANSSRTGRNTEAFF. CDR3 DNA sequence: TGTGCCAACTCATCCCGGACAGGGAGGAACACTGAAGCTTTCTTT.

There are many counts of this clonotype. The chain uses TRBV19 and TRBJ1-2, with a tentative D call TRBD1 (5 bases). This CDR3 is 13 amino acids long. V dropped 7 bases and J dropped 7 bases, with 16 bases sitting between them. Germline CDR1 and CDR2: LNHDA and SQIVND (reference sequence). Here the CDR3 reads CASTPGGRSGYTF. The CDR3 DNA sequence: TGTGCCAGTACCCCCGGGGGTCGGAGTGGCTACACCTTC.

This clonotype was counted ten times or more. The V call is TRBV13, the J call TRBJ2-5; unclear D gene. Germline assignment: CDR1 PRHDT and CDR2 FYEKMQ (reference sequence). This CDR3 spans 12 amino acids. Trimming pared 7 bases from V and 1 base from J, leaving 7 bases between. In DNA, the CDR3 is TGTGCCAGCACGGGTCTCCAAGAGACCCAGTACTTC. Translating gives CASTGLQETQYF.

V gene TRBV27 combines with J gene TRBJ2-7; a weak D match, TRBD1 (6 bases). Trimming pared 3 bases from V and 2 bases from J, leaving 20 bases between. The CDR3 covers 17 residues. Germline V lookup: CDR1 MNHEY, CDR2 SMNVEV (reference sequence). Here the CDR3 DNA reads TGTGCCAGCAGTTTCCTCCAGTCACAGGGAAGGCCCTACGAGCAGTACTTC. Amino acid sequence: CASSFLQSQGRPYEQYF.

This clonotype occurred many times. The chain combines TRBV7-9 with TRBJ2-7, with D perhaps matching TRBD1 (6 bases). The CDR3 is made up of 14 amino acids. Per germline, CDR1 SEHNR and CDR2 FQNEAQ (reference sequence). V lost 5 bases and J lost 3, with 14 bases in between. CDR3 sequence: CASSDRSTLYEQYF. CDR3 DNA sequence: TGTGCCAGCAGCGACAGGAGTACCCTCTACGAGCAGTACTTC.

The chain combines TRBV3-1 with TRBJ1-1; D unclear. The CDR3 runs 15 residues. CDR1 and CDR2 (germline): LGHDT, YNNKEL (reference sequence). V dropped 0 bases and J dropped 1 base, with 9 bases sitting between them. This CDR3 is CASSQDLSGNTEAFF. DNA of the CDR3: TGTGCCAGCAGCCAAGATTTATCGGGGAACACTGAAGCTTTCTTT.

This clonotype was seen many times. The chain combines TRBV13 with TRBJ1-5, with TRBD1 as a possible D gene (5 bases). CDR1 and CDR2 (germline): PRHDT, FYEKMQ (reference sequence). The CDR3 has 13 amino acids. V shed 3 bases and J shed 4 bases, with 7 bases lying between them. CDR3 DNA: TGTGCCAGCAGCTTCAGGGCAAATCAGCCCCAGCATTTT. It specifies CASSFRANQPQHF.

This clonotype has a count of ten or more. The chain joins TRBV4-3 to TRBJ2-5, with 7 bases aligning to TRBD2. After removal of 3 bases from V and 3 bases from J, the junction contained 7 bases not matched to a gene. Germline-derived CDR1 and CDR2 are LGHNA and YSLEER. This CDR3 has 15 amino acids. CDR3 sequence reads: CASSHDAGEEETQYF. Written as DNA, the CDR3 is TGCGCCAGCAGCCATGACGCGGGGGAAGAAGAGACCCAGTACTTC.

The table lists this clonotype with many counts. The chain carries TRBV6-5 and TRBJ2-5; D unclear. The CDR3 is made up of 15 amino acids. The V gene lost 6 bases and the J gene lost 0 bases, with 14 bases spanning the gap. Per the germline V gene, CDR1 is MNHEY and CDR2 is SVGAGI. CDR3 in DNA: TGTGCCAGCAGCCCGGACGGATTGTACCAAGAGACCCAGTACTTC. Translation gives CASSPDGLYQETQYF.

This clonotype occurred many times. The chain recombines TRBV12-5 with TRBJ2-3, with 8 positions matching TRBD2. This CDR3 region has 13 residues. The germline V gene has CDR1 LGHNT and CDR2 FRNRAP. The V gene end was trimmed by 6 bases and the J gene end by 6 bases; junction bases not matched to a gene: 5. The CDR3: CASGRAGGDTQYF. For the CDR3, the DNA is TGTGCTAGTGGCCGGGCGGGGGGTGATACGCAGTATTTT.

Many counts were recorded for this clonotype. The chain is built from TRBV4-3 and TRBJ2-7, with D hard to call. The V end lost 3 bases, the J end lost 5 bases, and 14 bases lay between the germline ends. The CDR3 has 14 residues. Germline V gene sequence: CDR1 LGHNA, CDR2 YSLEER. The CDR3 here is CASSQDIVVNEQYF. The CDR3, as DNA: TGCGCCAGCAGCCAGGATATAGTCGTGAACGAGCAGTACTTC.

This clonotype occurred many times. A much bigger clone sits one base away, suggesting this may be a read error. The CDR3 loop is CSVIGNEQYF. For the CDR3, the DNA is TGCAGCGTTATAGGGAACGAGCAGTACTTC. The gene calls are TRBV29-1 and TRBJ2-7; the D is unclear. Trimming took 5 bases from V and 5 from J, leaving 7 bases between them. The CDR3 is made up of 10 amino acids. Germline loops: CDR1 SQVTM, CDR2 ANQGSEA.

This chain joins TRBV12-3 or TRBV12-4 and TRBJ2-3; TRBD2 aligns across 9 bases. This CDR3 comprises 16 residues. The CDR3, as DNA: TGTGGTACCAGCAGCCTAGTAGCGGGGGATACAGATGAGCAGTATTTT. It translates to CGTSSLVAGDTDEQYF.

Ten or more counts support this clonotype. V gene TRBV5-5 combines with J gene TRBJ2-3; TRBD2 matches at 10 bases. CDR3 length equals 14 residues. The V gene end was trimmed by 2 bases and the J gene end by 4 bases; junction bases not matched to a gene: 1. CDR1 and CDR2 from the germline V gene are SGHKS and YYEKEE (reference sequence). CDR3 sequence: CASSLAGGPDTQYF. The CDR3 coding sequence is TGTGCCAGCAGCTTAGCGGGGGGGCCAGATACGCAGTATTTT.

This clonotype was counted at least ten times. The chain combines TRBV11-2 with TRBJ2-1; maybe TRBD2 (6 bases). V lost 0 bases to trimming and J lost 9 bases, with 12 bases between them. Per germline, CDR1 SGHAT and CDR2 FQNNGV. This CDR3 region has 14 residues. CDR3 in amino acids: CASSLDPSDGEQFF. The CDR3 DNA sequence: TGTGCCAGCAGCTTAGATCCTAGCGATGGTGAGCAGTTCTTC.

Relative to its sample, this clonotype is medium-sized. The chain employs TRBV6-2 or TRBV6-3 and TRBJ2-1; D is perhaps TRBD2 (5 bases). This CDR3 has 13 amino acids. Trimming shortened V by 5 bases and J by 9 bases, and 14 bases separated the two germline ends. Germline V gene sequence: CDR1 MNHEY, CDR2 SVGEGT. The CDR3 DNA is TGTGCCAGCAGTACAAATAGCGTCGGTGAGCAGTTCTTC. It encodes CASSTNSVGEQFF.

Ten or more counts support this clonotype. The chain combines TRBV12-5 with TRBJ1-6; possibly TRBD1 for D (5 bases). V dropped 5 bases and J dropped 1 base, with 9 bases sitting between them. Germline V gene data show CDR1 as LGHNT and CDR2 as FRNRAP. The length of the CDR3 is 15 residues. This CDR3 reads CASGPPGSYNSPLHF. The CDR3 DNA follows: TGTGCTAGTGGTCCCCCAGGGTCCTATAATTCACCCCTCCACTTT.

The table lists this clonotype with many counts. The V and J genes are TRBV5-4 and TRBJ2-3, with D unclear. Trimming took off 0 bases at V and 3 bases at J, with 14 bases between the two ends. The CDR3 extends over 16 amino acids. Germline assignment: CDR1 SGHNT and CDR2 YYREEE (reference sequence). The CDR3 loop is CASSLASVASTDTQYF. The CDR3 region has the DNA TGTGCCAGCAGCTTGGCCTCGGTAGCTTCGACAGATACGCAGTATTTT.

This clonotype came up many times. The chain uses TRBV6-5 and TRBJ1-1, with 7 bases lining up with TRBD1. The V segment lost 5 bases and the J segment 5 bases; nucleotides outside the gene matches: 11. The CDR3 has 15 residues. Germline V lookup: CDR1 MNHEY, CDR2 SVGAGI. CDR3 loop: CASSPGAQGRTEAFF. Written as DNA, the CDR3 is TGTGCCAGCAGTCCCGGGGCACAGGGGAGGACTGAAGCTTTCTTT.

This clonotype was observed at least ten times. The V gene is TRBV7-2, the J gene TRBJ1-6; 7 positions match TRBD1. CDR1 is SGHTA, CDR2 FQGNSA, per germline. This CDR3 has 16 residues. Losses at the gene ends were 6 bases for V and 0 bases for J; bases not matched to a gene: 5. The CDR3 DNA sequence: TGTGCCAGCAGACCAGGGGGTAGCTCCTATAATTCACCCCTCCACTTT. Its translation is CASRPGGSSYNSPLHF. The variable domain in full, with the rest retrieved from reference TRBV7-2 and TRBJ1-6, is GAGVSQSPSNKVTEKGKDVELRCDPISGHTALYWYRQSLGQGLEFLIYFQGNSAPDKSGLPSDRFSAERTGGSVSTLTIQRTQQEDSAVYLCASRPGGSSYNSPLHFGNGTRLTVT.

This clonotype came up many times. This sequence joins TRBV29-1 and TRBJ2-1; the match to TRBD1 covers 7 bases. Germline assignment: CDR1 SQVTM and CDR2 ANQGSEA. The CDR3 has 11 residues. Germline trimming cut 6 bases from V and 5 bases from J; bases unmatched to any gene: 1. CDR3 protein: CSVTGNNEQFF. In DNA form, the CDR3 reads TGCAGCGTGACAGGGAACAATGAGCAGTTCTTC.

Comment on this clonotype: A much more abundant neighbour one base away suggests this may be a read error. The V call is TRBV29-1, the J call TRBJ2-7; D possibly corresponds to TRBD1 (6 bases). The length of the CDR3 is 12 residues. The germline V gene has CDR1 SQVTM and CDR2 ANQGSEA. The CDR3 here is CGVVGGSYEQYF. The CDR3 DNA follows: TGCGGCGTTGTAGGGGGCTCCTACGAGCAGTACTTC.